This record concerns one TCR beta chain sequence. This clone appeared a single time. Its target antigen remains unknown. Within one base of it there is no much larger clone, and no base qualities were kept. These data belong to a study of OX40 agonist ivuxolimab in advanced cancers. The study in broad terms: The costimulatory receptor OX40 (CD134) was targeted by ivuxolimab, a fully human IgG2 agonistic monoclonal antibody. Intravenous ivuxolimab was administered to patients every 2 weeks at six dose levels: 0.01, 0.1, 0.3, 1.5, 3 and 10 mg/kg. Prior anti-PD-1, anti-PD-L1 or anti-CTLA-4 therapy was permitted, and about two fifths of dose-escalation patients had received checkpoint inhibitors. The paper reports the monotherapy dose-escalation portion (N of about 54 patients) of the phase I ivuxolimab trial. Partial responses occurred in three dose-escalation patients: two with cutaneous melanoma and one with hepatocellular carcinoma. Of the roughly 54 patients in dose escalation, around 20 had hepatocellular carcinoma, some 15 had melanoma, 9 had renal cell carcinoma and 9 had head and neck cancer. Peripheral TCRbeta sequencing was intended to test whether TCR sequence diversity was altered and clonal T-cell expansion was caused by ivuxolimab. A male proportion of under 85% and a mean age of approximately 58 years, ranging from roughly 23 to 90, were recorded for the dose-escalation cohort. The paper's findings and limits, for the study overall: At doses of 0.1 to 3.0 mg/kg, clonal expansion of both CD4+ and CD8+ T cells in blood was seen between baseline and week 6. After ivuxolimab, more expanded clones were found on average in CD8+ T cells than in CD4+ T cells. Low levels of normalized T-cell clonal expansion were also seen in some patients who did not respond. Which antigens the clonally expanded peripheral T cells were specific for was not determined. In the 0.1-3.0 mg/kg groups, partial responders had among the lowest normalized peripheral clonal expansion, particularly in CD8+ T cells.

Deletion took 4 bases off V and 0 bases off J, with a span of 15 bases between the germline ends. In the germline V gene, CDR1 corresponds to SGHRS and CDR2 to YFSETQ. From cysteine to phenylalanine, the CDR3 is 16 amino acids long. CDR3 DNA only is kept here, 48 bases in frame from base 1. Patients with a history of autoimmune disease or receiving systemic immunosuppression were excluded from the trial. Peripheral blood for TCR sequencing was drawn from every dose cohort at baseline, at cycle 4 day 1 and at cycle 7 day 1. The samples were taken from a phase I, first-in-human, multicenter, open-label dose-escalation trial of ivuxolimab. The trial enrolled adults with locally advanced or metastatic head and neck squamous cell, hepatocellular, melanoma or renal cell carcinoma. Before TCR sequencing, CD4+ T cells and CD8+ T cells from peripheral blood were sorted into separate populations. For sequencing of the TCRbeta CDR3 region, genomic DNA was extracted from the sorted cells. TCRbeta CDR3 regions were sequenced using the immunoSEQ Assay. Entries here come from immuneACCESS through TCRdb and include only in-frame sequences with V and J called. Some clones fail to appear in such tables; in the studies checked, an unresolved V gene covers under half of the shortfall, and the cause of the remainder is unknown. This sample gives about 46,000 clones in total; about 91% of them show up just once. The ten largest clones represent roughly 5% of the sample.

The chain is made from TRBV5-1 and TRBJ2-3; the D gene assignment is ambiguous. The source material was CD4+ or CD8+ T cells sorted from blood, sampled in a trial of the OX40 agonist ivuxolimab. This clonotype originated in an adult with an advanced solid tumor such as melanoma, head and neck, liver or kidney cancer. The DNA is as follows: TGCGCCAGCAGCCTGAATGGGCTAAGGAGCACAGATACGCAGTATTTT. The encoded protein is CASSLNGLRSTDTQYF.